These 30 T cell receptor beta chains were all obtained from the same sample, sequenced in a study of shared clonotypes between healthy human individuals. Sequencing used immunoSEQ multiplex PCR; TCRdb keeps in-frame clones, though not all of them. The data contain fewer than 3 million clones, roughly 92% of them singletons. Sequencing was done on a sample of naive CD4+ T cells from PBMCs. The subset was: CD45RA+ positively selected. The origin of the receptors is a man aged 18-30 years in good health. Some clones in this sample may be carry-over from other donors' samples.

This clone was recorded only once. V gene TRBV9 combines with J gene TRBJ2-7; TRBD1 agrees at 9 bases. Germline lookup yields CDR1 SGDLS and CDR2 YYNGEE. Trimming cost V 4 bases and J 4 bases; bases outside gene matches: 6. CDR3 length equals 14 residues. CDR3 residues: CASSPSGQGYEQYF. The CDR3 DNA is TGTGCCAGCAGCCCCTCGGGACAGGGATACGAGCAGTACTTC.

This chain joins TRBV4-3 and TRBJ2-1, with 7 bases that match TRBD2. With V trimmed by 0 bases and J by 5 bases, 1 base remained unmatched. The CDR3 is 14 residues long. CDR1 LGHNA and CDR2 YSLEER come from the germline V gene. The CDR3 DNA sequence: TGCGCCAGCAGCCAAGAAGCGGGACACAATGAGCAGTTCTTC. It yields the protein CASSQEAGHNEQFF.

This chain connects TRBV28 to TRBJ2-1; 9 bases line up with TRBD2. Per the germline V gene, CDR1 is MDHEN and CDR2 is SYDVKM. Trimming at V came to 7 bases and at J to 6 bases, leaving 7 bases not matched to a gene. The CDR3 length is 14 residues. DNA for the CDR3: TGTGCCAGCACCCGTAGCGGGAGAAGCAATGAGCAGTTCTTC. Encoded protein: CASTRSGRSNEQFF. Supplemented by reference TRBV28 and TRBJ2-1, the full variable domain reads DVKVTQSSRYLVKRTGEKVFLECVQDMDHENMFWYRQDPGLGLRLIYFSYDVKMKEKGDIPEGYSVSREKKERFSLILESASTNQTSMYLCASTRSGRSNEQFFGPGTRLTVL.

The rearrangement joins TRBV6-5 to TRBJ1-5, with D hard to call. V was shortened by 5 bases and J by 4 bases, with 9 bases between the two germline ends. The CDR3 loop spans 13 amino acids. Per germline, CDR1 MNHEY and CDR2 SVGAGI. The CDR3 DNA reads as TGTGCCAGCAGTCCCCTAAATAATCAGCCCCAGCATTTT. Translating it yields CASSPLNNQPQHF.

This chain links TRBV19 with TRBJ2-1; 12 nucleotides line up with TRBD1. The ends lost 3 bases at V and 7 bases at J; junction bases unmatched: 7. The CDR3 contains 16 residues. CDR1 is LNHDA, CDR2 SQIVND, per germline (reference sequence). The CDR3 spells CASSIPGQGARNEQFF. The CDR3 DNA is TGTGCCAGTAGTATTCCGGGACAGGGGGCGCGGAATGAGCAGTTCTTC.

There are a few counts of this clone. The same CDR3 arises from other DNA sequences in this sample as well. CDR3 nucleotide sequence: TGCAGTGCAGCAGGGGGCACTGAAGCTTTCTTT. Translation gives CSAAGGTEAFF. This chain links TRBV20-1 with TRBJ1-1, with TRBD1 identical over 7 bases. Germline lookup yields CDR1 DFQATT and CDR2 SNEGSKA (reference sequence). The CDR3 is made up of 11 amino acids. With V trimmed by 6 bases and J by 4 bases, 2 bases remained unmatched.

This chain uses TRBV15 with TRBJ2-7; 11 nucleotides agree with TRBD2. Germline CDR1 reads LNHNV; CDR2 reads YYDKDF (reference sequence). Trimming took 0 bases from V and 6 from J; bases not matched to a gene: 10. The CDR3 is made up of 17 amino acids. The CDR3 here is CATSRDTSGSGRPEQYF. Written as DNA, the CDR3 is TGTGCCACCAGCAGAGACACTAGCGGGAGCGGTCGCCCCGAGCAGTACTTC.

Points on this clone: This CDR3 is also generated by other DNA sequences in the sample. The J gene is TRBJ2-5, the V gene TRBV28, with D maybe TRBD1 (5 bases). Looked up from germline, CDR1 is MDHEN and CDR2 is SYDVKM. Trimming cost V 7 bases and J 5 bases, with 8 bases left between them. The CDR3 loop spans 11 amino acids. This chain's CDR3 is CASTSGETQYF. The CDR3 coding sequence is TGTGCCAGCACCTCAGGGGAGACCCAGTACTTC. The full variable domain, completed using reference TRBV28 and TRBJ2-5, is DVKVTQSSRYLVKRTGEKVFLECVQDMDHENMFWYRQDPGLGLRLIYFSYDVKMKEKGDIPEGYSVSREKKERFSLILESASTNQTSMYLCASTSGETQYFGPGTRLLVL.

This clone was detected once. This CDR3 reads CASSLPGRAYEQYF. In DNA form, the CDR3 reads TGTGCCAGCAGTCTCCCCGGACGAGCCTACGAGCAGTACTTC. The chain links TRBV6-5 to TRBJ2-7; D is ambiguous. The CDR3 is made up of 14 amino acids. Trimming stripped 5 bases from V and 2 bases from J, with 13 bases between. CDR1 and CDR2 from the germline V gene are MNHEY and SVGAGI.

CDR3 bases: TGCGCCAGCAGCGTGACAGGGGAGGGCACTGAAGCTTTCTTT. It encodes CASSVTGEGTEAFF. The V call is TRBV5-1, the J call TRBJ1-1, with 8 nucleotides matching TRBD1. Germline trimming cut 4 bases from V and 4 bases from J; bases unmatched to any gene: 6. Germline V gene data show CDR1 as SGHRS and CDR2 as YFSETQ. CDR3 length: 14 amino acids. Combining the CDR3 with reference TRBV5-1 and TRBJ1-1 gives the whole variable domain KAGVTQTPRYLIKTRGQQVTLSCSPISGHRSVSWYQQTPGQGLQFLFEYFSETQRNKGNFPGRFSGRQFSNSRSEMNVSTLELGDSALYLCASSVTGEGTEAFFGQGTRLTVV.

This chain connects TRBV25-1 to TRBJ1-1, with D uncertain. The germline V gene encodes CDR1 MGHDK and CDR2 SYGVNS. Trimming took off 6 bases at V and 0 bases at J, with 11 bases between the two ends. This CDR3 contains 14 residues. CDR3 in DNA: TGTGCCAGCAGGCAGGCCCTACTGAACACTGAAGCTTTCTTT. It translates to CASRQALLNTEAFF.

This clone was picked up a small number of times. Other DNA sequences in this specimen translate into the identical CDR3. J is TRBJ2-5 and V is TRBV18, with D tentatively TRBD2 (5 bases). The length of the CDR3 is 13 residues. Germline CDR1 reads KGHSH; CDR2 reads LQKENI. Trimming removed 3 bases from V and 2 bases from J, with 7 bases in between. The CDR3 is CASSPPGQETQYF. The CDR3 DNA reads as TGTGCCAGCTCACCCCCGGGGCAAGAGACCCAGTACTTC.

In its sample, this clone was seen once. This chain links TRBV4-1 with TRBJ1-5; D is ambiguous. The ends were cut back, 1 base at V and 7 bases at J, with 14 bases in the middle. Per the germline V gene, CDR1 is MGHRA and CDR2 is YSYEKL. This CDR3 is built from 15 residues. CDR3 bases: TGCGCCAGCAGCCAAGCAGTACTCCGCGAGCAGCCCCAGCATTTT. It codes for CASSQAVLREQPQHF.

This chain uses TRBV2 with TRBJ1-2, with TRBD1 matching 10 bases. Per the germline V gene, CDR1 is SNHLY and CDR2 is FYNNEI. V dropped 4 bases and J dropped 5; count of bases not matched to a gene: 4. This CDR3 comprises 14 residues. The CDR3: CASSVLGQGYGYTF. For the CDR3, the DNA is TGTGCCAGCAGTGTCCTGGGACAGGGGTATGGCTACACCTTC.

The chain is built from TRBV7-2 and TRBJ1-2, with D uncertain. In germline, CDR1 is SGHTA, CDR2 FQGNSA. Trimming removed 4 bases at V and 8 bases at J, with 14 bases between. This CDR3 comprises 13 residues. CDR3 region: CASSSYGLSGYTF. The CDR3 DNA is TGTGCCAGCAGCTCATACGGGTTGTCAGGCTACACCTTC.

The genes are TRBV28 and TRBJ2-2, with a weak D call TRBD2 (5 bases). The CDR3 loop spans 14 amino acids. The germline gives CDR1 MDHEN, CDR2 SYDVKM. The ends were cut back, 2 bases at V and 4 bases at J, with 8 bases in the middle. In DNA, the CDR3 is TGTGCCAGCAGTTTAGGACTTACCACCGGGGAGCTGTTTTTT. Its protein is CASSLGLTTGELFF.

The rearrangement links TRBV28 to TRBJ2-3, with no clear D. This CDR3 comprises 13 residues. In germline, CDR1 is MDHEN, CDR2 SYDVKM. Trimming left V 6 bases short and J 4 bases short, with 11 bases between. CDR3 in amino acids: CASRSLVPDTQYF. The DNA of the CDR3 is TGTGCCAGCAGGTCTCTGGTCCCAGATACGCAGTATTTT.

V and J are TRBV4-1 and TRBJ2-3, with D maybe TRBD2 (6 bases). CDR3 size: 15 residues. In germline, CDR1 is MGHRA, CDR2 YSYEKL. The germline V and J ends were trimmed by 0 bases and 6 bases, with 13 bases remaining between them. The CDR3 nucleotides are TGCGCCAGCAGCCAAGACCCAGCCGGGAGTGATACGCAGTATTTT. Its translation is CASSQDPAGSDTQYF.

J is TRBJ1-4 and V is TRBV7-2; weak D call: TRBD1 (5 bases). The CDR3 runs 13 residues. V lost 5 bases and J lost 7, with 11 bases in between. Germline lookup yields CDR1 SGHTA and CDR2 FQGNSA. DNA of the CDR3: TGTGCCAGCAGCCGACAGTGGGGTGAAAAACTGTTTTTT. Its translation is CASSRQWGEKLFF.

The chain uses TRBV6-5 and TRBJ2-7; 9 bases map to TRBD1. The CDR3 totals 16 residues. The ends lost 4 bases at V and 4 bases at J; junction bases unmatched: 11. The germline V gene encodes CDR1 MNHEY and CDR2 SVGAGI. CDR3 protein: CASSSGPGQGNYEQYF. The CDR3 DNA is TGTGCCAGCAGTTCCGGTCCGGGACAGGGAAATTACGAGCAGTACTTC.

This clone was detected only a few times. DNA for the CDR3: TGCGCCAGCAGCTTCAGCCGGGACACTGAAGCTTTCTTT. It translates to CASSFSRDTEAFF. The chain joins TRBV5-1 to TRBJ1-1; D is undetermined. This CDR3 comprises 13 residues. CDR1 is SGHRS, CDR2 YFSETQ, per germline. Trimming pared 2 bases from V and 3 bases from J, leaving 8 bases between.

This chain connects TRBV30 to TRBJ1-3, with no clear D. Germline CDR1 is GTSNPN and CDR2 is SVGIG (reference sequence). The CDR3 runs to 12 residues. V shed 4 bases and J shed 4 bases, with 8 bases lying between them. The CDR3 loop reads CAWTLGGNTIYF. The CDR3 DNA reads as TGTGCCTGGACGTTGGGGGGAAACACCATATATTTT.

The rearrangement links TRBV6-5 to TRBJ1-5; D is ambiguous. The V end was cut by 6 bases, the J end by 2 bases, with 14 bases between. Germline CDR1 and CDR2: MNHEY and SVGAGI. The CDR3 runs to 15 residues. The CDR3 region has the DNA TGTGCCAGCAGGAGTTTTGGCCGGGGCAATCAGCCCCAGCATTTT. Its protein product is CASRSFGRGNQPQHF.

The rearrangement uses TRBV6-5 and TRBJ1-1; D remains ambiguous. From germline, CDR1 is MNHEY and CDR2 SVGAGI. Trimming shortened V by 6 bases and J by 4 bases, and 12 bases separated the two germline ends. This CDR3 comprises 13 residues. This CDR3 reads CASRLTQATEAFF. The CDR3 nucleotides read TGTGCCAGCAGGCTCACCCAGGCCACTGAAGCTTTCTTT.

For this clone: A single base separates this from a much larger clone, so it may be a read error. Other DNA sequences of this sample code for an identical CDR3. The DNA for the CDR3 is TGCGCCAGCAGCTTTGCCGGGGAGACCCAGTACTTC. This encodes CASSFAGETQYF. The gene calls are TRBV5-1 and TRBJ2-5; D remains unclear. Germline V gives CDR1 SGHRS, CDR2 YFSETQ. The CDR3 has 12 residues. Between the trimmed V and J ends, which lost 2 bases and 5 bases, there was a span of 7 bases.

This chain links TRBV2 with TRBJ2-7; 7 bases agree with TRBD1. V lost 6 bases and J lost 6; bases outside the gene matches: 5. There are 12 residues in the CDR3. The germline CDR1 and CDR2 sequences are SNHLY and FYNNEI. CDR3 in amino acids: CASRFGQVEQYF. The DNA of the CDR3 is TGTGCCAGCAGATTTGGACAGGTCGAGCAGTACTTC.

This chain connects TRBV6-1 to TRBJ2-7; D possibly corresponds to TRBD1 (6 bases). The CDR3 spans 15 residues. Germline CDR1 is MNHNS and CDR2 is SASEGT. The V gene lost 5 bases and the J gene lost 0 bases, with 14 bases spanning the gap. The CDR3 reads CASSKTGQSSYEQYF. CDR3 DNA: TGTGCCAGCAGTAAAACCGGACAGTCCTCCTACGAGCAGTACTTC.

This sequence joins TRBV27 and TRBJ2-7; TRBD2 aligns across 11 bases. With 6 bases clipped from V and 3 bases from J, the junction kept 7 bases outside the gene matches. The CDR3 is 15 residues long. Per the germline V gene, CDR1 is MNHEY and CDR2 is SMNVEV (reference sequence). The CDR3: CASSQSTSGNYEQYF. The CDR3 DNA sequence: TGTGCCAGCAGCCAATCGACTAGCGGGAACTACGAGCAGTACTTC.

This chain connects TRBV5-6 to TRBJ2-7; possible D gene TRBD1, 7 bases. Trimming cost V 2 bases and J 3 bases, with 21 bases left between them. Germline V CDR1 and CDR2: SGHDT, YYEEEE. CDR3 size: 17 residues. CDR3 in amino acids: CASSLLGGGWEDYEQYF. The CDR3 region has the DNA TGTGCCAGCAGCTTACTCGGAGGGGGCTGGGAGGACTACGAGCAGTACTTC.

The chain uses TRBV9 and TRBJ1-4, with D possibly matching TRBD1 (5 bases). Trimming left V 4 bases short and J 5 bases short, with 15 bases between. The CDR3 is 15 amino acids. Germline CDR1 reads SGDLS; CDR2 reads YYNGEE. For the CDR3, the DNA is TGTGCCAGCAGCAAAACGGGGACCGCCAATGAAAAACTGTTTTTT. It is translated as CASSKTGTANEKLFF.